The rows below give T cell receptor beta chains drawn from one sample of a study of blood T cells in healthy people across ages. TCRdb analysed the 5' RACE reads with MiXCR anew, one entry per CDR3 protein. Among 1.5 million to 2 million distinct CDR3 sequences listed, 40% to 55% were seen once. The material sequenced was blood. The receptors here all came from a woman in her thirties or forties in good health. The CDR3 runs from the conserved cysteine through the conserved F or W. D genes are given only for firm matches. Not all rows give a size; the values are once, few, many and, for expanded clones, a class.

CDR3nt	CDR3aa	d_gene	v_gene	j_gene	abundance
TGCAGTGCAAGCGGGACTAGCGGGGGGCTCACAGATACGCAGTATTTT	CSASGTSGGLTDTQYF	TRBD2	TRBV20-1	TRBJ2-3	.
TGCAGTGGGACAAAGGTCGAAGAGACCCAGTACTTC	CSGTKVEETQYF	.	TRBV20-1	TRBJ2-5	few
TGTGCCAGCAGTACAACGGGCATCATGCCCTACGAGCAGTACTTC	CASSTTGIMPYEQYF	.	TRBV28	TRBJ2-7	few
TGTGCCAGCAGTTTAGAGGGGACAGGGATCCAAGAGACCCAGTACTTC	CASSLEGTGIQETQYF	TRBD1	TRBV27	TRBJ2-5	few
TGTGCCAGCAGTTCCCGACAGTACAATGAGCAGTTCTTC	CASSSRQYNEQFF	.	TRBV5-1	TRBJ2-1	.
TGTGCCAGCATCCTCCCCGGGACAAACGGCTATGGCTACACCTTC	CASILPGTNGYGYTF	.	TRBV6-6	TRBJ1-2	.
TGCGCCAGCAGCCCAGGACAGGTCACAGATATGCAGTATTTT	CASSPGQVTDMQYF	TRBD1	TRBV5-1	TRBJ2-3	.
TGTGCCAGCAGCTCCTGGACAGGCCAAGGAGAAAAACTGTTTTTT	CASSSWTGQGEKLFF	TRBD1	TRBV7-9	TRBJ1-4	once
TGTGCCAGCAGCCCACCCCATAGGACGTCTTACGAGCAGTACTTC	CASSPPHRTSYEQYF	.	TRBV6-6	TRBJ2-7	few
TGTGCCATCAGTGAGGGGGGACCGGCTGGCACAGATACGCAGTATTTT	CAISEGGPAGTDTQYF	.	TRBV10-3	TRBJ2-3	.
TGTGCCACCAGGCTCGGCCCGGCAGATACGCAGTATTTT	CATRLGPADTQYF	.	TRBV24-1	TRBJ2-3	.
TGTGCCAGCAGCCCCTATCCACAGGGTTTCACCCCACAGGGATCTAACTATGGCTACACCTTC	CASSPYPQGFTPQGSNYGYTF	.	TRBV14	TRBJ1-2	.
TGCGCCAGCAGCCCCCGGGGGTCCGGCGGGTTTTACAATGAGCAGTTCTTC	CASSPRGSGGFYNEQFF	.	TRBV5-1	TRBJ2-1	few
TGTGCCAGCAAGGCGAGGGGCCCAGATACGCAGTATTTT	CASKARGPDTQYF	.	TRBV2	TRBJ2-3	.
TGTGCCAGCAGCCAAGCACAGGGTCAGAACATTCAGTACTTC	CASSQAQGQNIQYF	.	TRBV4-2	TRBJ2-4	.
TGTGCCAGCAGCCGGGACAGGGTGGTAACAGATACGCAGTATTTT	CASSRDRVVTDTQYF	TRBD1	TRBV5-5	TRBJ2-3	.
TGTGCCAGCATCTGGGATCGGGACAGGGTTGAGACCCAGTACTTC	CASIWDRDRVETQYF	TRBD1	TRBV27	TRBJ2-5	.
TGCAGTGCCACAGGGGGGTACTCCTACAATGAGCAGTTCTTC	CSATGGYSYNEQFF	TRBD1	TRBV20-1	TRBJ2-1	.
TGCAGTGCTAGAGCCGGCGGGGGGAGTCTTGAGCAGTTCTTC	CSARAGGGSLEQFF	TRBD2	TRBV20-1	TRBJ2-1	few
TGTGCCAGCAGTTTGGATCGGGGCGGGGGGTCCCAAGAGACCCAGTACTTC	CASSLDRGGGSQETQYF	TRBD2	TRBV12-3/TRBV12-4	TRBJ2-5	.
TGCAGTGCTAGAGATCTAACACGGACCGACCAGCCCCAGCATTTT	CSARDLTRTDQPQHF	.	TRBV20-1	TRBJ1-5	once
TGTGCCAGCAGCTTGGTCACCCTAGGTGGCTACACCTTC	CASSLVTLGGYTF	.	TRBV13	TRBJ1-2	.
TGTGCCAGCTCACCACAGCAGGGGGCCGAAGAGACCCAGTACTTC	CASSPQQGAEETQYF	TRBD1	TRBV18	TRBJ2-5	.
TGTGCCAGCAGTGAAGAGGCAGGGTTGCAGCCCCAGCATTTT	CASSEEAGLQPQHF	.	TRBV6-1	TRBJ1-5	.
TGTGCCAGCAGCTTAGTAGGCCGGGGACAGGGGGCCGAGGAGACCCAGTACTTC	CASSLVGRGQGAEETQYF	TRBD1	TRBV7-2	TRBJ2-5	.
TGTGCCGGCAGCCCCGGGACAGGGGGCCCTGAAGCTTTCTTT	CAGSPGTGGPEAFF	TRBD1	TRBV2	TRBJ1-1	.
TGTGCCAGCAGCTCCGTTAAGGAGCAGTACTTC	CASSSVKEQYF	.	TRBV7-9	TRBJ2-7	few
TGCAGTGATCTTTGGAGGGAGACCACTGAAGCTTTCTTT	CSDLWRETTEAFF	.	TRBV20-1	TRBJ1-1	.
TGTGCCAGCAGCTTAGATTCCAGGGGAAGTGAAGCTTTCTTT	CASSLDSRGSEAFF	.	TRBV7-2	TRBJ1-1	.
TGTGCCACAGGGTCGACAGGGGGCCACGAGCAGTACTTC	CATGSTGGHEQYF	TRBD1	TRBV10-3	TRBJ2-7	.
TGCAGCGTTGCGATGAGGGCAGGGGGTGAAAAACTGTTTTTT	CSVAMRAGGEKLFF	TRBD1	TRBV29-1	TRBJ1-4	.
TGTGCCACCGCGTCAGATGAGCAGTTCTTC	CATASDEQFF	.	TRBV25-1	TRBJ2-1	once
TGTGCCAGCAGCCAAGATCTAGCGGGGCCTACAGAGACCCAGTACTTC	CASSQDLAGPTETQYF	TRBD2	TRBV3-1	TRBJ2-5	.
TGTGCCAGCAGCGAACAGGGAGGGCGCATAATGAATGAGCAGTTCTTC	CASSEQGGRIMNEQFF	.	TRBV21-1	TRBJ2-1	.
TGTGCCAGCAGCGTAGGTGGGGCCTCCAATGAGCAGTTCTTC	CASSVGGASNEQFF	.	TRBV9	TRBJ2-1	.
TGTGCCAGCAGTTTACAGTTAGCGGAGGGAGTTTGGCAAGAGACCCAGTACTTC	CASSLQLAEGVWQETQYF	.	TRBV28	TRBJ2-5	few
TGTGCCAGCGGTCCCCTTGGGGTGGACAGGGAACGGAATGGCTACACCTTC	CASGPLGVDRERNGYTF	TRBD1	TRBV7-9	TRBJ1-2	.